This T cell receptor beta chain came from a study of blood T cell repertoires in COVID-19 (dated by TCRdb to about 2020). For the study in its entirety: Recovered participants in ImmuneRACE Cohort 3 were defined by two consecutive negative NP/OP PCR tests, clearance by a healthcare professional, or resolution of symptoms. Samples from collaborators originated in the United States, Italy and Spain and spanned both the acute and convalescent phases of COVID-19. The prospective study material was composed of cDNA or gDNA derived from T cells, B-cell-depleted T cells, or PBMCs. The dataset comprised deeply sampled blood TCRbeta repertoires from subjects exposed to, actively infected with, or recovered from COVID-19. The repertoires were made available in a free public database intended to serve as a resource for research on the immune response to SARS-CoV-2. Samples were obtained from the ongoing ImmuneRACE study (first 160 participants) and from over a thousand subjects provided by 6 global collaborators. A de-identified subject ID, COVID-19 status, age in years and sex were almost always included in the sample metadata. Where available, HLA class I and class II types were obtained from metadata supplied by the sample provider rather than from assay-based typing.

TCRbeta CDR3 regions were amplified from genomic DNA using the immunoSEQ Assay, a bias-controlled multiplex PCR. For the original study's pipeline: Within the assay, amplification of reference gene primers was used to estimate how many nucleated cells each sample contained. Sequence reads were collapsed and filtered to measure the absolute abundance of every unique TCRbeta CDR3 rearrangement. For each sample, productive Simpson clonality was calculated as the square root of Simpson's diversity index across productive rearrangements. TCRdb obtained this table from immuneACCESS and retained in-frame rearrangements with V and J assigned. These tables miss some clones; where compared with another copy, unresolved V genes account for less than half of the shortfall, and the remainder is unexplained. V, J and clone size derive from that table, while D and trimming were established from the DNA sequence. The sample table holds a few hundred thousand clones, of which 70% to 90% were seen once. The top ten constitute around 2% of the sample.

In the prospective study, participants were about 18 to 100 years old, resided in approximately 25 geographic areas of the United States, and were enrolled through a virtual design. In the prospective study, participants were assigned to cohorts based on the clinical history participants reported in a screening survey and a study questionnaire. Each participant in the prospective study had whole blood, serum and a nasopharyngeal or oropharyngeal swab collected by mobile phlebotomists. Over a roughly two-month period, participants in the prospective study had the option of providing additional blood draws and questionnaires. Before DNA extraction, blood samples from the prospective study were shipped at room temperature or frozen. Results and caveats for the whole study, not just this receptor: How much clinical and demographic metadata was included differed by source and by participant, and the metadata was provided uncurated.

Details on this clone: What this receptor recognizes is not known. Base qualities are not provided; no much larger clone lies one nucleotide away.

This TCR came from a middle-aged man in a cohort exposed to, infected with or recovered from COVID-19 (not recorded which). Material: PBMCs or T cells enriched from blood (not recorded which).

For the CDR3, the sequence is CASSAPGSYEQYF. The nucleotides read TGTGCCAGCAGTGCCCCGGGAAGCTACGAGCAGTACTTC. The receptor chain draws on TRBV2 and TRBJ2-7; a weak D assignment points to TRBD2 (5 bases agree). CDR1 and CDR2, looked up from the germline V gene, are SNHLY and FYNNEI. Trimming at the junction amounts to 4 bases on V and 3 bases on J, and the germline ends lie 10 bases apart. There are 13 amino acids in the CDR3, from cysteine to phenylalanine inclusive. Just CDR3 DNA is preserved here, 39 bases in frame from base 1.